These 32 T cell receptor beta chains originate from one sample sequenced in a study of CD8 T cells in Susac syndrome. It was with random hexamers that roughly 0.5 to 1 ug RNA was reverse transcribed. TCRdb ran MiXCR on the immunoSEQ multiplex PCR reads and lists one entry per CDR3 protein. The sample carries about 400,000 distinct CDR3 sequences, roughly 85% recorded once. Sequenced sample: CD8+ T cells from PBMCs. These TCRs come from a human donor with multiple sclerosis.

This clonotype occurred once. This chain connects TRBV10-3 to TRBJ2-3, with TRBD2 matching over 8 bases. The germline V gene has CDR1 ENHRY and CDR2 SYGVKD. There are 14 residues in the CDR3. The ends lost 5 bases at V and 2 bases at J; junction bases unmatched: 3. The CDR3 coding sequence is TGTGCCATCAGTACTAGCGGTGACACAGATACGCAGTATTTT. It specifies CAISTSGDTDTQYF.

This clonotype was seen a handful of times. This rearrangement joins TRBV29-1 to TRBJ2-2; perhaps TRBD2 as D (7 bases). CDR1 SQVTM and CDR2 ANQGSEA come from the germline V gene. CDR3 length equals 13 residues. Trimming took off 4 bases at V and 2 bases at J, with 8 bases between the two ends. CDR3 sequence: CSVGGGNTGELFF. CDR3 nucleotide sequence: TGCAGCGTTGGGGGGGGCAACACCGGGGAGCTGTTTTTT.

This clonotype was detected a few times. The CDR3 protein is CASSRWPAPGTGGVFF. The CDR3 nucleotides are TGCGCCAGCAGCCGATGGCCAGCCCCGGGGACTGGGGGGGTGTTTTTT. This chain uses TRBV5-1 with TRBJ1-4, with D perhaps matching TRBD1 (5 bases). The CDR3 runs to 16 residues. The V gene lost 4 bases and the J gene lost 15 bases, with 28 bases spanning the gap. Per the germline V gene, CDR1 is SGHRS and CDR2 is YFSETQ.

This chain joins TRBV7-9 and TRBJ2-4; weak D call: TRBD1 (5 bases). Trimming left V 4 bases short and J 3 bases short, with 7 bases between. This CDR3 has 13 residues. Germline V gives CDR1 SEHNR, CDR2 FQNEAQ (reference sequence). CDR3 protein: CASSSTVKNIQYF. DNA for the CDR3: TGTGCCAGCAGCTCGACAGTCAAAAACATTCAGTACTTC.

The rearrangement uses TRBV14 and TRBJ2-1, with a possible D match to TRBD1 (6 bases). The CDR3 length is 18 residues. In germline, CDR1 is SGHDN, CDR2 FVKESK. Trimming shortened V by 3 bases and J by 0 bases, and 18 bases separated the two germline ends. The CDR3 protein is CASSQRRRTVSSYNEQFF. The CDR3 DNA reads TGTGCCAGCAGCCAGAGGCGGAGGACAGTTTCCTCCTACAATGAGCAGTTCTTC. Supplemented by reference TRBV14 and TRBJ2-1, the full variable domain reads EAGVTQFPSHSVIEKGQTVTLRCDPISGHDNLYWYRRVMGKEIKFLLHFVKESKQDESGMPNNRFLAERTGGTYSTLKVQPAELEDSGVYFCASSQRRRTVSSYNEQFFGPGTRLTVL.

V gene TRBV19 combines with J gene TRBJ1-1; D not resolved. Germline loops: CDR1 LNHDA, CDR2 SQIVND (reference sequence). The CDR3 extends over 15 amino acids. With 4 bases removed from V and 1 base from J, the gap between germline ends came to 13 bases. The DNA for the CDR3 is TGTGCCAGTAGTACTACGAGATACCCGAACACTGAAGCTTTCTTT. Translating it yields CASSTTRYPNTEAFF.

This clonotype has more than one count but fewer than ten. The chain is built from TRBV5-4 and TRBJ1-1; D is unresolved. V dropped 5 bases and J dropped 5 bases, with 7 bases sitting between them. This CDR3 contains 11 residues. Germline values: CDR1 SGHNT, CDR2 YYREEE (reference sequence). The CDR3 DNA sequence: TGTGCCAGCAGTCGAGGTACTGAAGCTTTCTTT. It specifies CASSRGTEAFF.

This sequence joins TRBV9 and TRBJ2-7; no firm D call. V was pared by 0 bases and J by 0 bases, with 7 bases between. Germline assignment: CDR1 SGDLS and CDR2 YYNGEE. The CDR3 runs to 14 residues. CDR3: CASSVVGNSYEQYF. CDR3 DNA: TGTGCCAGCAGCGTAGTAGGCAACTCCTACGAGCAGTACTTC. The full variable domain, rest sourced from reference TRBV9 and TRBJ2-7, is DSGVTQTPKHLITATGQRVTLRCSPRSGDLSVYWYQQSLDQGLQFLIQYYNGEERAKGNILERFSAQQFPDLHSELNLSSLELGDSALYFCASSVVGNSYEQYFGPGTRLTVT.

The gene calls are TRBV18 and TRBJ2-7; TRBD1 agrees at 8 bases. This CDR3 is 15 amino acids long. Trimming removed 3 bases from V and 2 bases from J; junction bases left unmatched: 6. Germline loops: CDR1 KGHSH, CDR2 LQKENI. In DNA form, the CDR3 reads TGTGCCAGCTCACCCCCCCCGGACAGGGCCTACGAGCAGTACTTC. Protein: CASSPPPDRAYEQYF.

The V and J genes are TRBV28 and TRBJ2-7, with D tentatively TRBD2 (6 bases). CDR3 size: 15 residues. V lost 6 bases and J lost 2, with 17 bases in between. Germline-derived CDR1 and CDR2 are MDHEN and SYDVKM. CDR3 amino acids: CASRSTSGEAYEQYF. In DNA, the CDR3 is TGTGCCAGCAGATCTACCTCCGGGGAGGCCTACGAGCAGTACTTC.

The J gene is TRBJ1-1, the V gene TRBV5-1, with 7 bases that match TRBD1. V gave up 1 base and J gave up 5 bases; unmatched junction bases: 5. Germline CDR1 reads SGHRS; CDR2 reads YFSETQ. The CDR3 length is 14 residues. In DNA, the CDR3 is TGCGCCAGCAGCTTGAAACAGGGGATGACTGAAGCTTTCTTT. Amino acid sequence: CASSLKQGMTEAFF.

V and J are TRBV12-3 or TRBV12-4 and TRBJ1-1; maybe TRBD1 (5 bases). The CDR3 runs 12 residues. The ends were cut back, 7 bases at V and 5 bases at J, with 11 bases in the middle. For the CDR3, the DNA is TGTGCCAGCATCTTAGGGGTGACTGAAGCTTTCTTT. It encodes CASILGVTEAFF.

The CDR3 reads CASSFTTGTYEQYF. The CDR3 DNA reads as TGTGCCAGCAGTTTTACGACAGGGACCTACGAGCAGTACTTC. The chain is built from TRBV28 and TRBJ2-7, with TRBD1 matching over 7 bases. Germline CDR1 reads MDHEN; CDR2 reads SYDVKM. The CDR3 covers 14 residues. The V and J ends lost 3 bases and 2 bases, in that order; junction bases with no gene match: 4.

The DNA of the CDR3 is TGTGCCAGCAGTGAAGCGCTCGGGGAAGCACAGCCCCAGCATTTT. Its translation is CASSEALGEAQPQHF. The chain joins TRBV6-1 to TRBJ1-5; D is unresolved. Germline CDR1 is MNHNS and CDR2 is SASEGT. V was shortened by 0 bases and J by 7 bases, with 13 bases between the two germline ends. The CDR3 extends over 15 amino acids.

The chain combines TRBV6-1 with TRBJ2-3, with TRBD2 matching 12 bases. The CDR3 contains 17 residues. Unmatched junction bases numbered 10, after V lost 3 bases and J lost 6 bases. In germline, CDR1 is MNHNS, CDR2 SASEGT. The CDR3 DNA reads TGTGCCAGCAGTGAGGAGCTAGCGGGGGGGCCTAGGGATACGCAGTATTTT. This codes for CASSEELAGGPRDTQYF.

The V gene is TRBV10-1, the J gene TRBJ2-1; D is unclear. V was pared by 4 bases and J by 4 bases, with 11 bases between. The CDR3 totals 14 residues. Germline assignment: CDR1 WNHNN and CDR2 SYGVQD (reference sequence). The CDR3 sequence: CASSAPDRYNEQFF. Written as DNA, the CDR3 is TGCGCCAGCAGTGCGCCCGACCGATACAATGAGCAGTTCTTC.

The gene calls are TRBV7-9 and TRBJ1-2, with no clear D. The CDR3 consists of 14 residues. Germline CDR1 is SEHNR and CDR2 is FQNEAQ (reference sequence). V lost 1 base, J lost 3 bases, and 9 bases lay in between. The CDR3 loop reads CASSLGREYYGYTF. CDR3 sequence (DNA): TGTGCCAGCAGCTTAGGAAGGGAGTACTATGGCTACACCTTC.

The V gene is TRBV28, the J gene TRBJ1-1, with D possibly TRBD1 on 5 matching bases. V was shortened by 3 bases and J by 6 bases, with 14 bases between the two germline ends. Germline V gene lookup returns CDR1 MDHEN and CDR2 SYDVKM. CDR3 length: 14 amino acids. CDR3 protein: CASSFWGEEAEAFF. The DNA for the CDR3 is TGTGCCAGCAGTTTTTGGGGGGAGGAGGCTGAAGCTTTCTTT.

The rearrangement links TRBV28 to TRBJ1-5; a possible D gene is TRBD1 (5 bases). CDR1 is MDHEN and CDR2 is SYDVKM in the germline V gene. V lost 6 bases, J lost 6 bases, and 15 bases lay in between. The CDR3 runs to 14 residues. The CDR3 DNA reads TGTGCCAGCAGCTCCCCCCAGGGATCTCAGCCCCAGCATTTT. It codes for CASSSPQGSQPQHF.

The CDR3 DNA follows: TGTGCCAGCACCATCAGGGGTGGCACTGAAGCTTTCTTT. Residues: CASTIRGGTEAFF. J is TRBJ1-1 and V is TRBV28; D possibly corresponds to TRBD1 (6 bases). V lost 7 bases, J lost 4 bases, and 13 bases lay in between. This CDR3 spans 13 amino acids. Germline-derived CDR1 and CDR2 are MDHEN and SYDVKM.

This chain links TRBV7-9 with TRBJ2-7; maybe TRBD1 (8 bases). Trimming left V 7 bases short and J 4 bases short, with 14 bases between. Germline assignment: CDR1 SEHNR and CDR2 FQNEAQ (reference sequence). The CDR3 is 13 residues long. The CDR3 here is CASNRGGGYEQYF. The CDR3 bases are TGTGCCAGCAACAGGGGGGGTGGATACGAGCAGTACTTC. Drawing the rest from reference TRBV7-9 and TRBJ2-7, the complete variable domain is DTGVSQNPRHKITKRGQNVTFRCDPISEHNRLYWYRQTLGQGPEFLTYFQNEAQLEKSRLLSDRFSAERPKGSFSTLEIQRTEQGDSAMYLCASNRGGGYEQYFGPGTRLTVT.

This clonotype appeared a few times. The V call is TRBV6-5, the J call TRBJ2-7, with a weak D call TRBD2 (6 bases). Trimming took off 2 bases at V and 3 bases at J, with 17 bases between the two ends. Germline V gene data show CDR1 as MNHEY and CDR2 as SVGAGI. CDR3 length: 16 residues. For the CDR3, the DNA is TGTGCCAGCAGTTACCGGTCGGCGGGAACCTACTACGAGCAGTACTTC. This gives the protein CASSYRSAGTYYEQYF.

The table lists this clonotype with a count of one. This chain connects TRBV19 to TRBJ2-1, with TRBD2 matching 15 bases. There are 16 residues in the CDR3. Germline V gene data show CDR1 as LNHDA and CDR2 as SQIVND (reference sequence). The V segment lost 5 bases and the J segment 10 bases; nucleotides outside the gene matches: 9. The chain's CDR3 is CASSPRTSGRAREQFF. The CDR3 DNA follows: TGTGCCAGTAGTCCCAGGACTAGCGGGAGGGCCAGAGAGCAGTTCTTC.

The chain is built from TRBV6-1 and TRBJ2-1; a possible D gene is TRBD1 (5 bases). CDR1 and CDR2 (germline): MNHNS, SASEGT. V shed 4 bases and J shed 3 bases, with 7 bases lying between them. The CDR3 has 13 amino acids. The CDR3 region is CASSARVYNEQFF. DNA of the CDR3: TGTGCCAGCAGTGCCAGGGTCTACAATGAGCAGTTCTTC.

This clonotype was seen a few times. The chain combines TRBV27 with TRBJ2-7; no firm D call. CDR1 and CDR2 (germline): MNHEY, SMNVEV (reference sequence). V lost 2 bases to trimming and J lost 3 bases, with 8 bases between them. The CDR3 is 13 residues long. CDR3 sequence: CASSLAPGYEQYF. CDR3 nucleotide sequence: TGTGCCAGCAGTTTAGCTCCTGGCTACGAGCAGTACTTC.

The V call is TRBV20-1, the J call TRBJ1-5; D gene ambiguous. Germline V gene lookup returns CDR1 DFQATT and CDR2 SNEGSKA (reference sequence). The CDR3 is 13 residues long. Deletions cut 2 bases from V and 3 bases from J, with 8 bases between. CDR3 protein: CSARSRDNQPQHF. The CDR3 bases are TGCAGTGCTAGAAGCAGAGACAATCAGCCCCAGCATTTT.

The chain combines TRBV5-5 with TRBJ2-7; TRBD1 might be the D (6 bases). From germline, CDR1 is SGHKS and CDR2 YYEKEE (reference sequence). The CDR3 sequence is 13 residues long. V was trimmed by 3 bases and J by 2 bases, leaving 9 bases between them. CDR3 sequence (DNA): TGTGCCAGCAGCTACGGACAGCCCTACGAGCAGTACTTC. It codes for CASSYGQPYEQYF. The variable domain in full, with the rest retrieved from reference TRBV5-5 and TRBJ2-7, is DAGVTQSPTHLIKTRGQQVTLRCSPISGHKSVSWYQQVLGQGPQFIFQYYEKEERGRGNFPDRFSARQFPNYSSELNVNALLLGDSALYLCASSYGQPYEQYFGPGTRLTVT.

The V and J genes are TRBV4-1 and TRBJ1-1; D uncertain. Germline values: CDR1 MGHRA, CDR2 YSYEKL. The CDR3 loop spans 15 amino acids. V was pared by 2 bases and J by 2 bases, with 12 bases between. The CDR3 spells CASSQLGPFNTEAFF. The CDR3, as DNA: TGCGCCAGCAGCCAATTAGGACCTTTTAACACTGAAGCTTTCTTT.

The V and J genes are TRBV7-3 and TRBJ1-5, with D possibly being TRBD1 (6 bases). In germline, CDR1 is SGHTA, CDR2 FQGTGA. This CDR3 comprises 18 residues. V shed 6 bases and J shed 1 base, with 22 bases lying between them. The CDR3 coding sequence is TGTGCCAGCAGGCCGAGCTTTTGGGGGGCTATGAGCAATCAGCCCCAGCATTTT. The encoded protein is CASRPSFWGAMSNQPQHF.

This chain uses TRBV27 with TRBJ2-7; 11 bases map to TRBD1. Germline V CDR1 and CDR2: MNHEY, SMNVEV (reference sequence). There are 17 residues in the CDR3. V gave up 4 bases and J gave up 4 bases; unmatched junction bases: 12. CDR3 in DNA: TGTGCCAGCAGTTCACACTCGGACAGGGGGCGCGAATACGAGCAGTACTTC. Its protein is CASSSHSDRGREYEQYF.

The chain has TRBV27 and TRBJ2-1; tentatively, D is TRBD1 (6 bases). The germline CDR1 and CDR2 sequences are MNHEY and SMNVEV (reference sequence). The CDR3 is 12 amino acids. V lost 8 bases, J lost 8 bases, and 13 bases lay in between. CDR3 sequence (DNA): TGTGCCAGCGGAATAGGACAGTATGAGCAGTTCTTC. It translates to CASGIGQYEQFF.

This sequence joins TRBV3-1 and TRBJ1-1; D not resolved. Germline V CDR1 and CDR2: LGHDT, YNNKEL (reference sequence). Trimming took 0 bases from V and 0 from J, leaving 11 bases between them. There are 16 residues in the CDR3. The CDR3 protein is CASSQDLGLMNTEAFF. The CDR3 nucleotides are TGTGCCAGCAGCCAAGATTTAGGACTCATGAACACTGAAGCTTTCTTT.